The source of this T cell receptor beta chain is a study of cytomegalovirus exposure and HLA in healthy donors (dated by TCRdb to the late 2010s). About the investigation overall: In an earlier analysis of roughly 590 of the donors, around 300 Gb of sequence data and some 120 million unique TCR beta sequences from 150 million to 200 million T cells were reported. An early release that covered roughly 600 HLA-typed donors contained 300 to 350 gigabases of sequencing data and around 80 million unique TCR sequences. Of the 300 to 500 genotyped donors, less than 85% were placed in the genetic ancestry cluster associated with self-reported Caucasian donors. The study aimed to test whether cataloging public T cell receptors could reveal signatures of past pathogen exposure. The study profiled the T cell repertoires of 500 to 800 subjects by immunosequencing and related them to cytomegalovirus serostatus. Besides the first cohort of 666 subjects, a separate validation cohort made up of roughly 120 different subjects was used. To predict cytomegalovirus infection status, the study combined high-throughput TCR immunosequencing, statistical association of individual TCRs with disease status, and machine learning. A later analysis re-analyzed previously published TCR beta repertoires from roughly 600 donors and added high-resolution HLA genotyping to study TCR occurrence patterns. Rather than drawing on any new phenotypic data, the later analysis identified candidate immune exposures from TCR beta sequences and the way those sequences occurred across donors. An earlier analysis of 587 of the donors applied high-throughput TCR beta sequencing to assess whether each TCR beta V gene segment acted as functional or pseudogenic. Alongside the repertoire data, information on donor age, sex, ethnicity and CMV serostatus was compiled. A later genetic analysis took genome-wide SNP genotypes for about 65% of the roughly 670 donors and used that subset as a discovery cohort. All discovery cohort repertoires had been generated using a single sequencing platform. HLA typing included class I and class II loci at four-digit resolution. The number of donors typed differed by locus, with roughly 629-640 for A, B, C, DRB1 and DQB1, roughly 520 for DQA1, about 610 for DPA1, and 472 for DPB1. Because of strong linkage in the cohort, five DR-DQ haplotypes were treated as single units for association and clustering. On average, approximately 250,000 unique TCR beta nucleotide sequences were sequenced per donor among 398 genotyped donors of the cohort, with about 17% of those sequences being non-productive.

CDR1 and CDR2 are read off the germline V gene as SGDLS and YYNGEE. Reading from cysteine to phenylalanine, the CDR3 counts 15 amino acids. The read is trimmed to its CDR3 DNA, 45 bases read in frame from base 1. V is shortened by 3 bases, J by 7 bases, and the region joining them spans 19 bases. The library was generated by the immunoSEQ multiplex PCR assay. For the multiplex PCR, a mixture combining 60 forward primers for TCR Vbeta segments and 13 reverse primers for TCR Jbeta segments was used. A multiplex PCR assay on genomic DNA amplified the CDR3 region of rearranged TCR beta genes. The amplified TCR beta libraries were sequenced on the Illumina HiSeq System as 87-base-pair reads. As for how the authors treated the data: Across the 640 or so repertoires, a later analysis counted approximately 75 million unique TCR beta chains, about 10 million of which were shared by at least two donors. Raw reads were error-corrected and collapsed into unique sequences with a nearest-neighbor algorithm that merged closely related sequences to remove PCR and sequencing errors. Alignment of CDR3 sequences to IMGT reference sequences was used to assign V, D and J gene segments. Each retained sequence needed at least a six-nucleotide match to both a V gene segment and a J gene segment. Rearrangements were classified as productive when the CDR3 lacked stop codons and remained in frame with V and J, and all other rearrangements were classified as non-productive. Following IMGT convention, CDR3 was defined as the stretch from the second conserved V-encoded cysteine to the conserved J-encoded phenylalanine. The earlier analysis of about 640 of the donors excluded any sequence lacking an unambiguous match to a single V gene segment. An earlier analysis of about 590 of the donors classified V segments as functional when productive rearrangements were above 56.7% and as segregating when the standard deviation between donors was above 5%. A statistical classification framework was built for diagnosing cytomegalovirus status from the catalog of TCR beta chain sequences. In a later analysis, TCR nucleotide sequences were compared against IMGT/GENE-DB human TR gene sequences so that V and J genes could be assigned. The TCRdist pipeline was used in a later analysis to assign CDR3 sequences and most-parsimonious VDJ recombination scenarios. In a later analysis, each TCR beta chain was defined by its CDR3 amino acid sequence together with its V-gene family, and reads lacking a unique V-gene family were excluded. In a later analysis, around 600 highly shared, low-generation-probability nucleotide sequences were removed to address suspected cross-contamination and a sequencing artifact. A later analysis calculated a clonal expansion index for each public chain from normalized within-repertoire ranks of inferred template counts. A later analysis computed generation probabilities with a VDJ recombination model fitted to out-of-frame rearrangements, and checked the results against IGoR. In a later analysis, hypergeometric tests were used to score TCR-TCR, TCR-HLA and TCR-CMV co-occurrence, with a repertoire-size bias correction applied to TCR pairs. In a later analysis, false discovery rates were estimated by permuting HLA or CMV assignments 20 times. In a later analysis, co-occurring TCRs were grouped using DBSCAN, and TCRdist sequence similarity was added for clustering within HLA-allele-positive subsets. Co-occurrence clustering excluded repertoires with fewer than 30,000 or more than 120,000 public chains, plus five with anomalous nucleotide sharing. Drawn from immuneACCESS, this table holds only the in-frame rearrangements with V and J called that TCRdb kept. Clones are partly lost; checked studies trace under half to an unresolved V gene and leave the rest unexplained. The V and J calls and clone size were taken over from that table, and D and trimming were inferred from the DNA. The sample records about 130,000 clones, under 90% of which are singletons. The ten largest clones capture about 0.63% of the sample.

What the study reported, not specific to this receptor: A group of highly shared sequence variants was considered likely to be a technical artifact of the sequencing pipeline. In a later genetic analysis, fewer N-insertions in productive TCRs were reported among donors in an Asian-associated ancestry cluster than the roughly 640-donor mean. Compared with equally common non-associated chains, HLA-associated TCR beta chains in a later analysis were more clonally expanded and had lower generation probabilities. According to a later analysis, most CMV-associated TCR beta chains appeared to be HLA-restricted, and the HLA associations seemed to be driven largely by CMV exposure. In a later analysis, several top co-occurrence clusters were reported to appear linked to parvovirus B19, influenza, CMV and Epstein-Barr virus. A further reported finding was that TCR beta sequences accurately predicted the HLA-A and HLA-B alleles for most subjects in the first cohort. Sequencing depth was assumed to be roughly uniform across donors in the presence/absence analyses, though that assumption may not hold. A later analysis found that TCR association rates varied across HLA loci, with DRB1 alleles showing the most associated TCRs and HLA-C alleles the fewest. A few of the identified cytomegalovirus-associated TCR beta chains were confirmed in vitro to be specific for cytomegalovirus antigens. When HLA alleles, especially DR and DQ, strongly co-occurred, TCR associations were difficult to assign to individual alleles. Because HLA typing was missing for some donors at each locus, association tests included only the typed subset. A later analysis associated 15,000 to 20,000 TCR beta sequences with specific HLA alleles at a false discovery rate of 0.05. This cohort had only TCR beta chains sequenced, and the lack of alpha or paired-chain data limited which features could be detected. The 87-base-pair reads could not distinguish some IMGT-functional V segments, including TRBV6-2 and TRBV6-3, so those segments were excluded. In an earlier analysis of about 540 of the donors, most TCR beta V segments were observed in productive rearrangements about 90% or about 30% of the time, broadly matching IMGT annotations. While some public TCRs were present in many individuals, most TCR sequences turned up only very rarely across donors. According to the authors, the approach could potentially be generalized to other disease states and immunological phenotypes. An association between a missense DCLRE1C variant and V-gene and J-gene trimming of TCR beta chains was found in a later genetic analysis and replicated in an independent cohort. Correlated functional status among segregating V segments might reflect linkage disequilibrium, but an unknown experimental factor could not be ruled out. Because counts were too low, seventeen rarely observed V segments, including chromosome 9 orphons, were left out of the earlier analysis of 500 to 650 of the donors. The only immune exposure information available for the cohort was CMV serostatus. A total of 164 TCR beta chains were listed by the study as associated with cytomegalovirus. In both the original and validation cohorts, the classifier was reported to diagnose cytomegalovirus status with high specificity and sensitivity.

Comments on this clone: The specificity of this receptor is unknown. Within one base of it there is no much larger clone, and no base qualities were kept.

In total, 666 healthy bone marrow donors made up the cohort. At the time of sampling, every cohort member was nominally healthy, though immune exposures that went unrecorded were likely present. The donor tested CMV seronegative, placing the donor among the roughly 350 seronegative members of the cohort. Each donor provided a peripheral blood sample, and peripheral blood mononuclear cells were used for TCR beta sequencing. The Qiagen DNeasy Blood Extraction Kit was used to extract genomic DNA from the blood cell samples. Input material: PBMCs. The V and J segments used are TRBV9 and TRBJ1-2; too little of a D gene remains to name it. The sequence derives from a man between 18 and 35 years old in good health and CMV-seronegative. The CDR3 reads CASSEREEVVLGYTF. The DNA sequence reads TGTGCCAGCAGCGAGAGGGAGGAGGTAGTGCTTGGCTACACCTTC. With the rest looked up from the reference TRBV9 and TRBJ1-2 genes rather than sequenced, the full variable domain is DSGVTQTPKHLITATGQRVTLRCSPRSGDLSVYWYQQSLDQGLQFLIQYYNGEERAKGNILERFSAQQFPDLHSELNLSSLELGDSALYFCASSEREEVVLGYTFGSGTRLTVV.